The entry that follows covers one TCR beta chain sequence. Its antigen is undetermined. The length of the CDR3 is 16 residues. V was clipped by 2 bases and J by 4 bases; unmatched bases: 10. CDR1 KGHSH and CDR2 LQKENI come from the germline V gene. PCR primers comprised 60 Vbeta and 13 Jbeta primers. Repertoires were generated with immunoSEQ multiplex PCR, while TCRdb's copy carries only in-frame clones and drops some. Of about 140,000 clones detected, 75% appear once; the ten largest clones hold 3.3%. This entry belongs to a study of cytomegalovirus exposure and HLA in healthy donors. Study results and limitations: An assumption of roughly uniform sequencing depth across donors underlay the presence/absence analyses.

The TCR sequence derives from a man in his forties in good health and CMV-seronegative. The sample taken for sequencing was PBMCs. The chain links TRBV18 to TRBJ2-7; 8 bases agree with TRBD1. In nucleotides, the CDR3 is TGTGCCAGCTCACCAAAGGACAGGGATACTCCTTACGAGCAGTACTTC. Translation gives CASSPKDRDTPYEQYF.